This T cell receptor (beta chain) was profiled in a study of blood T cell repertoires in COVID-19. Looking at the study overall: Samples representing acute and convalescent COVID-19 were sourced from the United States, Italy and Spain. The analysed material was cDNA or gDNA that came from T cells, B-cell-depleted T cells, or PBMCs.

Germline loops: CDR1 SQVTM, CDR2 ANQGSEA. Between the trimmed V and J ends, which lost 6 bases and 7 bases, there was a span of 13 bases. This CDR3 spans 13 amino acids. Authors' analysis steps: By means of reference gene primer amplification, nucleated cell counts were estimated. Only in-frame clones appear in the TCRdb table, and some are missing; sequencing was by immunoSEQ multiplex PCR. Clone size and the V and J calls come from that table; the DNA yielded D and trimming. This table holds some 190,000 clones, around 85% found once. This clone was counted a single time. Source material: peripheral blood. The receptor was isolated from a woman aged 55-70 years with acute or convalescent COVID-19. The chain joins TRBV29-1 to TRBJ1-6; the D gene is possibly TRBD1 (5 bases). This CDR3 reads CSVQDYHNSPLHF. The CDR3 DNA is TGCAGCGTACAGGACTATCACAATTCACCCCTCCACTTT.